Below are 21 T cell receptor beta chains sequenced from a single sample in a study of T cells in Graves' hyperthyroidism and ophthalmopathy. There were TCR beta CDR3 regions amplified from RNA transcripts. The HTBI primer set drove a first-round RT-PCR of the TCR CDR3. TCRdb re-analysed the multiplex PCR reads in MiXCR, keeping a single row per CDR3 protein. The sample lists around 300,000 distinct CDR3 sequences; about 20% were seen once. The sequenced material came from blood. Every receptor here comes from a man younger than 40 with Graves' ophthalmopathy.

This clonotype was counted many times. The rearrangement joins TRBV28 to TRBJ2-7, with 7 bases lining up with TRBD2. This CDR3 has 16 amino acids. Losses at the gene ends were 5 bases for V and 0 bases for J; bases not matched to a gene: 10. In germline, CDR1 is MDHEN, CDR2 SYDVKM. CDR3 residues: CASSGGGRRSSYEQYF. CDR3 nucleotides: TGTGCCAGCAGTGGGGGAGGGCGGCGATCCTCCTACGAGCAGTACTTC.

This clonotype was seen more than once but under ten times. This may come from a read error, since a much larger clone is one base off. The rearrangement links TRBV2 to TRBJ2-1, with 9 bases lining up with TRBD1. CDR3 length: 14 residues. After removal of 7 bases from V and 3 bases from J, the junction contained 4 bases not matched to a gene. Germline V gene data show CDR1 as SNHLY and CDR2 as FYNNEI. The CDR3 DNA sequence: TGTGCCAGCAAACGGGACAGGGACTACAATGAGCAGTTCTTC. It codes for CASKRDRDYNEQFF.

As DNA, the CDR3 is TGTGCCAGCAGTCCTCGGTCGACCCAGTACTTC. It yields the protein CASSPRSTQYF. The chain is built from TRBV3-1 and TRBJ2-5, with D unclear. Trimming took 6 bases from V and 7 from J, leaving 9 bases between them. The CDR3 runs to 11 residues. Germline V gives CDR1 LGHDT, CDR2 YNNKEL (reference sequence).

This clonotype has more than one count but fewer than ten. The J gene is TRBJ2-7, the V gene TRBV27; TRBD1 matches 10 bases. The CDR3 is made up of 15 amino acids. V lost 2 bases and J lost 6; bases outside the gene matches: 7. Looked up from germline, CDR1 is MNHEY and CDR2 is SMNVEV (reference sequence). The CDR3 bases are TGTGCCAGCAGTTTAGGGGACAGGGGTCTTGGCGAGCAGTACTTC. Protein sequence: CASSLGDRGLGEQYF.

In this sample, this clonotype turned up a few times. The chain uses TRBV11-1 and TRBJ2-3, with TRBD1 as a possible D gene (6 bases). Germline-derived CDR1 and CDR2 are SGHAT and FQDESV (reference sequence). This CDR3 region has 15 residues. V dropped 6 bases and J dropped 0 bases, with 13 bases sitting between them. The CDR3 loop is CASSETGLSTDTQYF. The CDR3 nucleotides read TGTGCCAGCAGTGAAACAGGGCTCAGCACAGATACGCAGTATTTT.

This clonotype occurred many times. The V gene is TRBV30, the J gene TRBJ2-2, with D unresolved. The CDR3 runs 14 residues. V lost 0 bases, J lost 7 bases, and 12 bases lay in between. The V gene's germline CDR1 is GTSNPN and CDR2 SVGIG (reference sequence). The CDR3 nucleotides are TGTGCCTGGAGTGTGTCGTTCGCCGGCGGGGAGCTGTTTTTT. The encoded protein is CAWSVSFAGGELFF. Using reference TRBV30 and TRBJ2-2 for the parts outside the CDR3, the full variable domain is SQTIHQWPATLVQPVGSPLSLECTVEGTSNPNLYWYRQAAGRGLQLLFYSVGIGQISSEVPQNLSASRPQDRQFILSSKKLLLSDSGFYLCAWSVSFAGGELFFGEGSRLTVL.

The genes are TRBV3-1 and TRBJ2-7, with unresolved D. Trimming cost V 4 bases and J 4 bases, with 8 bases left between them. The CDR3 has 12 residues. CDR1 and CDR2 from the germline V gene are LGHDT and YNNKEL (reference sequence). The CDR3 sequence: CASSPNYYEQYF. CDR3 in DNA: TGTGCCAGCAGCCCGAATTATTACGAGCAGTACTTC.

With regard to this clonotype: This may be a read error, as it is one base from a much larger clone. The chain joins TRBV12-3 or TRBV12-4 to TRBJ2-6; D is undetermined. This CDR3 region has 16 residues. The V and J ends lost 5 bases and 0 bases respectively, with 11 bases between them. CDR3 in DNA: TGTGCCAGCAGTGAAATGTGGAACTCTGGGGCCAACGTCCTGACTTTC. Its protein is CASSEMWNSGANVLTF.

CDR3 nucleotides: TGTGCCATCACATTACTTCCGGGACAGACCTACGAGCAGTACTTC. Its protein is CAITLLPGQTYEQYF. The V call is TRBV2, the J call TRBJ2-7, with 7 bases that match TRBD1. From germline, CDR1 is SNHLY and CDR2 FYNNEI. Trimming took 10 bases from V and 2 from J; bases not matched to a gene: 14. There are 15 residues in the CDR3.

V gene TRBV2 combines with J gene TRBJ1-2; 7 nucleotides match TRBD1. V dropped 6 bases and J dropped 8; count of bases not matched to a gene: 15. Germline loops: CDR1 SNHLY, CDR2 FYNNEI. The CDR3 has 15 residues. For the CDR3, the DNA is TGTGCCAGCAGGACGACAGGGCCCATGGCTGGGGGCTACACCTTC. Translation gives CASRTTGPMAGGYTF.

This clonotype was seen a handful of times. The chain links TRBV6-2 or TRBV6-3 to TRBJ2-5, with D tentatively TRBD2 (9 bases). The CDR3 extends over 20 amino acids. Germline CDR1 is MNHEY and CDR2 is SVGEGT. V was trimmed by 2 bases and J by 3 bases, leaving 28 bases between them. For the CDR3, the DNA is TGTGCCAGCAGTTACGGGGGGCAGGGGGCCCGAGAGCGGGAGGAAGAGACCCAGTACTTC. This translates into CASSYGGQGAREREEETQYF.

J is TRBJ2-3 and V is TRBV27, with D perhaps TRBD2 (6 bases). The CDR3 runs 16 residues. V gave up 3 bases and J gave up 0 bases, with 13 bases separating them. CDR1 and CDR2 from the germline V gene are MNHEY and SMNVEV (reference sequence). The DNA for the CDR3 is TGTGCCAGCAGTTTTCTTGAGGGGAGGAGCACAGATACGCAGTATTTT. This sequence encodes CASSFLEGRSTDTQYF.

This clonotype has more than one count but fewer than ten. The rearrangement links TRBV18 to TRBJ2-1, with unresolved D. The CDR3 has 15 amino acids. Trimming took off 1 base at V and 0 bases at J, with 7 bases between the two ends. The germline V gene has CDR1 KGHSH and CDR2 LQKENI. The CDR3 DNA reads TGTGCCAGCTCACCACTTGCAGACTCCTACAATGAGCAGTTCTTC. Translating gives CASSPLADSYNEQFF. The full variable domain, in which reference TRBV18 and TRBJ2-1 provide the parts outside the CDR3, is NAGVMQNPRHLVRRRGQEARLRCSPMKGHSHVYWYRQLPEEGLKFMVYLQKENIIDESGMPKERFSAEFPKEGPSILRIQQVVRGDSAAYFCASSPLADSYNEQFFGPGTRLTVL.

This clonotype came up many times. CDR3 in DNA: TGTGCCAGCTCAACCTCCACAGATACGCAGTATTTT. It specifies CASSTSTDTQYF. The J gene is TRBJ2-3, the V gene TRBV18, with D unclear. The CDR3 runs to 12 residues. Germline V lookup: CDR1 KGHSH, CDR2 LQKENI. Trimming removed 5 bases at V and 2 bases at J, with 5 bases between.

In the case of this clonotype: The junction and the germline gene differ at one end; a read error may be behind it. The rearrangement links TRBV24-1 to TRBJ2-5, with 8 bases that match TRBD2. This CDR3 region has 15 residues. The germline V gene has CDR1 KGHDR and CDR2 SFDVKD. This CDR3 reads CATSAPSGSVEAQYF. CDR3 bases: TGTGCCACCAGTGCCCCCAGCGGGAGCGTAGAGGCCCAGTACTTC.

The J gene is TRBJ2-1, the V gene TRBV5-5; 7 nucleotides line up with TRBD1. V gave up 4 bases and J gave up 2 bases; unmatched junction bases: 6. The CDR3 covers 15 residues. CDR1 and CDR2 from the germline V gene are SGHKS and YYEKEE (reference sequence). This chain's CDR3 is CASSRDSSPYNEQFF. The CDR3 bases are TGTGCCAGCAGCCGGGACAGTAGCCCCTACAATGAGCAGTTCTTC.

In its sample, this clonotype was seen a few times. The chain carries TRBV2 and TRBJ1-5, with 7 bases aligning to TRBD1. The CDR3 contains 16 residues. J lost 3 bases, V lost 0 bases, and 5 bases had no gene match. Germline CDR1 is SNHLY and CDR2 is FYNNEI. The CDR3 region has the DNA TGTGCCAGCAGTGAAGCGCTCGGGACAGTCAATCAGCCCCAGCATTTT. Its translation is CASSEALGTVNQPQHF.

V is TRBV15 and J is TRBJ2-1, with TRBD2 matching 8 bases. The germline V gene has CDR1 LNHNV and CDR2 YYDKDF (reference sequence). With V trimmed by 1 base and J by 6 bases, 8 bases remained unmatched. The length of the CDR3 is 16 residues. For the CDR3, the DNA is TGTGCCACCAGCAGAGCCCTAACAACTAGCGGCAATGAGCAGTTCTTC. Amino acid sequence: CATSRALTTSGNEQFF.

The CDR3 DNA reads as TGCGCCAGCAGCTTGTTAGCGGAGGGGGCCGGGGAGCTGTTTTTT. It encodes CASSLLAEGAGELFF. The chain links TRBV5-1 to TRBJ2-2; D tentatively fits TRBD1 or TRBD2 (6 bases each). V dropped 1 base and J dropped 6 bases, with 13 bases sitting between them. CDR3 length: 15 residues. Germline V gene sequence: CDR1 SGHRS, CDR2 YFSETQ. Full variable domain (missing parts from reference TRBV5-1 and TRBJ2-2): KAGVTQTPRYLIKTRGQQVTLSCSPISGHRSVSWYQQTPGQGLQFLFEYFSETQRNKGNFPGRFSGRQFSNSRSEMNVSTLELGDSALYLCASSLLAEGAGELFFGEGSRLTVL.

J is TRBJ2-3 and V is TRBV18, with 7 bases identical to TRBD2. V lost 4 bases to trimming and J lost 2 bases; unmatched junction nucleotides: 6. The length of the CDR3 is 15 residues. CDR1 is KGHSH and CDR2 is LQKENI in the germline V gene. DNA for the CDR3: TGTGCCAGCTCACAGCTAGCGGCCTTCACAGATACGCAGTATTTT. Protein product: CASSQLAAFTDTQYF.

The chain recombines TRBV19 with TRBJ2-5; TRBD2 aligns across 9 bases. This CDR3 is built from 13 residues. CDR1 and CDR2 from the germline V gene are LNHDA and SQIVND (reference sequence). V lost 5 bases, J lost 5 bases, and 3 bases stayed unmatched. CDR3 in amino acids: CASSPLAGETQYF. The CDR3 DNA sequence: TGTGCCAGTAGTCCCCTAGCGGGGGAGACCCAGTACTTC.